The clone carrying this TCR beta chain was observed a few times. Antigen: not known. V lost 6 bases, J lost 8 bases, and 10 bases lay in between. The CDR3 is 12 amino acids. This specimen belongs to a study of CD8 T cells in ankylosing spondylitis. General observations from the study: Ankylosing spondylitis blood appeared to carry a characteristic TCR beta motif of roughly eight highly homologous variants. Some of these motif variants have turned up before, in reports on reactive arthritis synovial fluid and blood. Disease-linked clones reportedly concentrated significantly in matched ankylosing spondylitis synovial fluid.

Quantitative 5'-RACE was performed with molecular barcodes, and it yielded the TCR beta libraries. One entry per CDR3 protein results from TCRdb running MiXCR on the 5' RACE reads. The sample gives roughly 170,000 distinct CDR3 sequences, 9.5% to 10% of which show up once; about 14% is in the top ten. This TCR derives from a female donor with ankylosing spondylitis or in good health (not recorded which). The sequenced sample consisted of blood, either unsorted or a sorted T cell fraction (not recorded which). The rearrangement uses TRBV12-3 or TRBV12-4 and TRBJ1-4; a weak D match, TRBD1 (5 bases). CDR3 DNA sequence: TGTGCCAGCAGCCGGGGGAGCGAAAAACTGTTTTTT. This translates into CASSRGSEKLFF.